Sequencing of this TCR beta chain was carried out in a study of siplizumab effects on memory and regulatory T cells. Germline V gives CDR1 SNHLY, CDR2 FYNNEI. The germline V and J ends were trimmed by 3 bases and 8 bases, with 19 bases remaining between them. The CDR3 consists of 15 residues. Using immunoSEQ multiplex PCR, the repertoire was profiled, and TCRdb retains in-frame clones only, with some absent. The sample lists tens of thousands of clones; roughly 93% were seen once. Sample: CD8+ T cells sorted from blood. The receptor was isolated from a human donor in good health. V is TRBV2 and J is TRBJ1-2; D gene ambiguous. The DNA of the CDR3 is TGTGCCAGCAGTGAGTCCAAAGAGGTGTCATTAGGCTACACCTTC. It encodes CASSESKEVSLGYTF.